This T cell receptor (beta chain) was obtained from a study of T cells in Graves' hyperthyroidism and ophthalmopathy. Amplification of TCR beta CDR3 regions used RNA as the template. The TCR CDR3 was amplified in a first-round RT-PCR using the HTBI primer set. TCRdb passed the multiplex PCR reads through MiXCR, listing each CDR3 protein once. The sample yields roughly 580,000 distinct CDR3 sequences, around 14% seen once. Trimming cost V 5 bases and J 1 base; bases outside gene matches: 2. Germline CDR1 DFQATT, CDR2 SNEGSKA (reference sequence). This CDR3 has 16 amino acids. On this clonotype: What it recognizes is unknown.

General observations from the study: In the blood, most expanded thyroid clonotypes above 0.001 appeared as well.

This chain links TRBV20-1 with TRBJ2-1; 16 bases agree with TRBD2. This receptor was taken from a woman aged 25 to 39 with Graves' hyperthyroidism that later progressed to Graves' ophthalmopathy. Sequences were obtained from blood. In DNA, the CDR3 is TGCAGTGCTGGGACTAGCGGGGGGGGTTCCTACAATGAGCAGTTCTTC. This gives the protein CSAGTSGGGSYNEQFF.